This is a list of T cell receptor beta chains from one sample in a study of T cell repertoires in cytomegalovirus infection. MiXCR, applied by TCRdb to the reads, yields one record per CDR3 protein. The sample gives just under 500,000 distinct CDR3 sequences, more than 30% of which show up once; roughly 15% is in the top ten. Which antigens these TCRs recognize remains unknown. The source material was cultured PBMCs, sampled from culture after CMV antigen stimulation. The receptors were sampled from a human donor in good health (CMV status not recorded). Some clones in this sample may be carry-over from other donors' samples. CDR3s include the opening cysteine and the closing phenylalanine or tryptophan. The order of the fields is V gene, J gene, clone size, D gene, CDR3 DNA, CDR3 protein. The D gene is left open where the match is weak. Clone size, where shown, is once, few, many, or a class for clones that have expanded.

v_gene: TRBV9
j_gene: TRBJ1-1
abundance: few
d_gene: .
CDR3nt: TGTGCCAGCAGCGTAGCGGTGGAGGGGACTGAAGCTTTCTTT
CDR3aa: CASSVAVEGTEAFF

v_gene: TRBV12-5
j_gene: TRBJ2-7
abundance: many
d_gene: .
CDR3nt: TGTGCTAGTGCCTGGGACTCCTTTACCTACGAGCAGTACTTC
CDR3aa: CASAWDSFTYEQYF

v_gene: TRBV4-3
j_gene: TRBJ2-1
abundance: many
d_gene: TRBD2
CDR3nt: TGCGCCAGCAGCCAAGAGGAAACAGCGGGAGTGATTTACAATGAGCAGTTCTTC
CDR3aa: CASSQEETAGVIYNEQFF

v_gene: TRBV23-1
j_gene: TRBJ2-1
abundance: many
d_gene: .
CDR3nt: TGCGCCAGCGGGTCCTTCGGGGGCAGGGCCTACAATGAGCAGTTCTTC
CDR3aa: CASGSFGGRAYNEQFF

v_gene: TRBV10-3
j_gene: TRBJ2-3
abundance: .
d_gene: .
CDR3nt: TGTGCCACGGGGCCCCGGACAGATACGCAGTATTTT
CDR3aa: CATGPRTDTQYF

v_gene: TRBV4-1
j_gene: TRBJ1-1
abundance: .
d_gene: .
CDR3nt: TGCGCCAGCAGCCAAACACCGGGACGGTGGAACACTGAAGCTTTCTTT
CDR3aa: CASSQTPGRWNTEAFF

v_gene: TRBV6-6
j_gene: TRBJ2-1
abundance: .
d_gene: .
CDR3nt: TGTGCCAGCAGGCAGCCCGGACCTACCAAGGGCGAGCAGTTCTTC
CDR3aa: CASRQPGPTKGEQFF

v_gene: TRBV7-9
j_gene: TRBJ2-6
abundance: .
d_gene: TRBD1
CDR3nt: TGTGCCAGCAGCACGGGACAGGGGGATGTCCTGACTTTC
CDR3aa: CASSTGQGDVLTF

v_gene: TRBV30
j_gene: TRBJ2-7
abundance: once
d_gene: TRBD2
CDR3nt: TGTGCCTGGAGTGCTACACTAGCGGGAGGGGGCCGGGACGAGCAGTACTTC
CDR3aa: CAWSATLAGGGRDEQYF

v_gene: TRBV30
j_gene: TRBJ1-4
abundance: .
d_gene: TRBD1
CDR3nt: TGTGCCTGGTCGAGACAGGGGGCATGGGAAAAACTGTTTTTT
CDR3aa: CAWSRQGAWEKLFF

v_gene: TRBV7-2
j_gene: TRBJ1-2
abundance: few
d_gene: .
CDR3nt: TGTGCCAGCAGCTCCAGCTTAGGGTACACCTTC
CDR3aa: CASSSSLGYTF

v_gene: TRBV6-2/TRBV6-3
j_gene: TRBJ2-3
abundance: .
d_gene: .
CDR3nt: TGTGCCAGCAGTTACCTCAAGCGACAGACCCCCACAGATACGCAGTATTTT
CDR3aa: CASSYLKRQTPTDTQYF

v_gene: TRBV3-1
j_gene: TRBJ2-5
abundance: .
d_gene: .
CDR3nt: TGTGCCAGCAGAACGGGAGTTCAAGAGACCCAGTACTTC
CDR3aa: CASRTGVQETQYF

v_gene: TRBV28
j_gene: TRBJ2-5
abundance: .
d_gene: TRBD2
CDR3nt: TGTGCCAGCAGTTTATCCATAGCGGGAGGCGAAGAGACCCAGTACTTC
CDR3aa: CASSLSIAGGEETQYF

v_gene: TRBV10-3
j_gene: TRBJ2-7
abundance: few
d_gene: TRBD1
CDR3nt: TGTGCCATCAGCCCTAGGGGACAGGGGTTCTACGAGCAGTACTTC
CDR3aa: CAISPRGQGFYEQYF

v_gene: TRBV6-5
j_gene: TRBJ2-1
abundance: few
d_gene: TRBD2
CDR3nt: TGTGCCAGCAGTTACTCTAGCGGGGGGAAAGGGGTGCAGTTCTTC
CDR3aa: CASSYSSGGKGVQFF

v_gene: TRBV19
j_gene: TRBJ1-1
abundance: .
d_gene: TRBD1
CDR3nt: TGTGCCAGTAGACGGACAGGAGGGATAGGCACTGAAGCTTTCTTT
CDR3aa: CASRRTGGIGTEAFF

v_gene: TRBV25-1
j_gene: TRBJ2-1
abundance: .
d_gene: TRBD2
CDR3nt: TGTGCCAGCAAGCGTAGCGGGAGCCTCAATGAGCAGTTCTTC
CDR3aa: CASKRSGSLNEQFF

v_gene: TRBV12-3/TRBV12-4
j_gene: TRBJ2-1
abundance: .
d_gene: TRBD2
CDR3nt: TGTGCCAGCAGTTTACAGGCGGGAGTGGGCAATGAGCAGTTCTTC
CDR3aa: CASSLQAGVGNEQFF

v_gene: TRBV23-1
j_gene: TRBJ2-5
abundance: .
d_gene: TRBD1
CDR3nt: TGCGCCAGCAGTCAATCAGAGGGGGCTACCCAAGAGACCCAGTACTTC
CDR3aa: CASSQSEGATQETQYF

v_gene: TRBV24-1
j_gene: TRBJ2-1
abundance: .
d_gene: .
CDR3nt: TGTGCCACCCGGTCTCCCTACAATGAGCAGTTCTTC
CDR3aa: CATRSPYNEQFF

v_gene: TRBV11-3
j_gene: TRBJ2-3
abundance: .
d_gene: .
CDR3nt: TGTGCCAGCGGGTCAGCAGATACGCAGTATTTT
CDR3aa: CASGSADTQYF

v_gene: TRBV7-2
j_gene: TRBJ2-5
abundance: few
d_gene: TRBD1
CDR3nt: TGTGCCAGCAGCCCAACAGACAGGGCGCTCAGGACCCAGTACTTC
CDR3aa: CASSPTDRALRTQYF

v_gene: TRBV4-2
j_gene: TRBJ2-7
abundance: few
d_gene: TRBD1
CDR3nt: TGTGCCAGCAGCCAAGACGGAAGACAGGGACCCTCCTACGAGCAGTACTTC
CDR3aa: CASSQDGRQGPSYEQYF

v_gene: TRBV5-6
j_gene: TRBJ2-7
abundance: few
d_gene: .
CDR3nt: TGTGCCAGCAGCCTCGATCGGGCCTACGAGCAGTACTTC
CDR3aa: CASSLDRAYEQYF

v_gene: TRBV5-3
j_gene: TRBJ1-4
abundance: .
d_gene: TRBD1
CDR3nt: TGTGCCAGCAGCCCCTCGACAGGGTTTAATGAAAAACTGTTTTTT
CDR3aa: CASSPSTGFNEKLFF

v_gene: TRBV7-2
j_gene: TRBJ2-3
abundance: few
d_gene: .
CDR3nt: TGTGCCAGCAGCTCCTCGATTGGAGGTACGCAGTATTTT
CDR3aa: CASSSSIGGTQYF

v_gene: TRBV7-6
j_gene: TRBJ1-4
abundance: few
d_gene: TRBD1
CDR3nt: TGTGCCAGCAGTCAGGACAGGGGGGCTGAAAAACTGTTTTTT
CDR3aa: CASSQDRGAEKLFF

v_gene: TRBV6-6
j_gene: TRBJ1-2
abundance: once
d_gene: .
CDR3nt: TGTGCCAGCAACGTACAGGGAGGTGGCTACACCTTC
CDR3aa: CASNVQGGGYTF

v_gene: TRBV27
j_gene: TRBJ2-7
abundance: .
d_gene: TRBD1
CDR3nt: TGTGCCAGCAGTCGACAGGGTATAAACTACGAGCAGTACTTC
CDR3aa: CASSRQGINYEQYF

v_gene: TRBV12-3/TRBV12-4
j_gene: TRBJ2-2
abundance: few
d_gene: TRBD2
CDR3nt: TGTGCCAGCAGTCACGGCGGGAGGGACACCGGGGAGCTGTTTTTT
CDR3aa: CASSHGGRDTGELFF

v_gene: TRBV7-2
j_gene: TRBJ2-1
abundance: many
d_gene: .
CDR3nt: TGTGCCAGCAGCCGTCGACTAATAGATGAGCAGTTCTTC
CDR3aa: CASSRRLIDEQFF

v_gene: TRBV6-6
j_gene: TRBJ2-7
abundance: few
d_gene: .
CDR3nt: TGTGCCAGCAGTTACTCGGACAGTACGGGTGTGGAGCAGTACTTC
CDR3aa: CASSYSDSTGVEQYF

v_gene: TRBV6-2/TRBV6-3
j_gene: TRBJ2-7
abundance: .
d_gene: TRBD1
CDR3nt: TGTGCCAGCAGTCCACTCCGGACAGGGGCCTACGAGCAGTACTTC
CDR3aa: CASSPLRTGAYEQYF

v_gene: TRBV4-3
j_gene: TRBJ2-1
abundance: few
d_gene: .
CDR3nt: TGCGCCAGCAGCCAAGGGCCGACGGGAGTCCAAAAAAATGAGCAGTTCTTC
CDR3aa: CASSQGPTGVQKNEQFF

v_gene: TRBV6-5
j_gene: TRBJ1-2
abundance: once
d_gene: .
CDR3nt: TGTGCCAGCAGCCTTCAGGAGGGATTCCACTATGGCTACACCTTC
CDR3aa: CASSLQEGFHYGYTF

v_gene: TRBV7-2
j_gene: TRBJ1-3
abundance: .
d_gene: .
CDR3nt: TGTGCCAGCAGCTTAAGACAGACCAGCTCTGGAAACACCATATATTTT
CDR3aa: CASSLRQTSSGNTIYF

v_gene: TRBV6-5
j_gene: TRBJ1-2
abundance: .
d_gene: .
CDR3nt: TGTGCCAGCAGTTACTCGGGGTCCCTTCGACCTAACTATGGCTACACCTTC
CDR3aa: CASSYSGSLRPNYGYTF

v_gene: TRBV12-3/TRBV12-4
j_gene: TRBJ2-1
abundance: .
d_gene: TRBD2
CDR3nt: TGTGCCAGCAGGCTCGGGACTAGTTTTTGGGTACCCAATGAGCAGTTCTTC
CDR3aa: CASRLGTSFWVPNEQFF

v_gene: TRBV10-3
j_gene: TRBJ2-2
abundance: .
d_gene: TRBD2
CDR3nt: TGTGCCATCAGGCCTAGCGGGACGAACACCGGGGAGCTGTTTTTT
CDR3aa: CAIRPSGTNTGELFF

v_gene: TRBV2
j_gene: TRBJ2-3
abundance: .
d_gene: .
CDR3nt: TGTGCCAGCAGTGAAAATTTGTCCGCGACAGATACGCAGTATTTT
CDR3aa: CASSENLSATDTQYF

v_gene: TRBV15
j_gene: TRBJ2-2
abundance: few
d_gene: .
CDR3nt: TGTGCCACCAGCGGACTGCGACAGAGAAACACCGGGGAGCTGTTTTTT
CDR3aa: CATSGLRQRNTGELFF

v_gene: TRBV19
j_gene: TRBJ1-5
abundance: few
d_gene: .
CDR3nt: TGTGCCAGTAGTACCGGGAGGGGGCCCCAGCATTTT
CDR3aa: CASSTGRGPQHF

v_gene: TRBV7-2
j_gene: TRBJ2-2
abundance: many
d_gene: .
CDR3nt: TGTGCCAGCAGCTTCCAGGCAAACACCGGGGAGCTGTTTTTT
CDR3aa: CASSFQANTGELFF

v_gene: TRBV10-3
j_gene: TRBJ1-1
abundance: .
d_gene: .
CDR3nt: TGTGCCATCAGAGATGAACGGGATTTGAACACTGAAGCTTTCTTT
CDR3aa: CAIRDERDLNTEAFF

v_gene: TRBV20-1
j_gene: TRBJ1-1
abundance: .
d_gene: TRBD1
CDR3nt: TGCAGTGCCATGAGACAGGGAGGCACTGAAGCTTTCTTT
CDR3aa: CSAMRQGGTEAFF

v_gene: TRBV19
j_gene: TRBJ2-7
abundance: .
d_gene: TRBD2
CDR3nt: TGTACCAGTAGTAGCAGAATGGCGCGGGAGGCCCTCAGCTCCTACGAGCAGTACTTC
CDR3aa: CTSSSRMAREALSSYEQYF

v_gene: TRBV5-1
j_gene: TRBJ2-5
abundance: .
d_gene: .
CDR3nt: TGCGCCAGCAGCTTGGGTGGACGGACTCAAGAGACCCAGTACTTC
CDR3aa: CASSLGGRTQETQYF

v_gene: TRBV11-2
j_gene: TRBJ1-4
abundance: few
d_gene: .
CDR3nt: TGTGCCAGCAGCGCAGTTGGGGGCACTAATGAAAAACTGTTTTTT
CDR3aa: CASSAVGGTNEKLFF

v_gene: TRBV6-8
j_gene: TRBJ1-2
abundance: .
d_gene: .
CDR3nt: TGTGCCAGCTACCGAAGGGAGGGAAGTGGCTACACCTTC
CDR3aa: CASYRREGSGYTF

v_gene: TRBV11-2
j_gene: TRBJ2-3
abundance: .
d_gene: .
CDR3nt: TGTGCCAGCAGCGTGGGTCGGAGCACAGATACGCAGTATTTT
CDR3aa: CASSVGRSTDTQYF